Below, one T cell receptor (beta chain) is given with its context. This sample stems from a study of shared clonotypes between healthy human individuals. For sorted subsets, about 200 ng DNA per replicate equaled about 31,000 T cell genomes. Using immunoSEQ multiplex PCR, the repertoire was profiled, and TCRdb retains in-frame clones only, with some absent. Of around 1.5 million clones listed, about 98% are singletons. All donors qualified as healthy HIV-negative adults and had experienced no recent acute infections or vaccinations. CDR3 length: 17 residues. Trimming took off 5 bases at V and 5 bases at J, with 21 bases between the two ends. Germline CDR1 and CDR2: SEHNR and FQNEAQ (reference sequence).

The clonotype was recovered from a man aged 25-40 years in good health. The source material was naive CD4+ T cells sorted from blood. Subset: CD45RA+ positively selected. The gene calls are TRBV7-9 and TRBJ2-2; possibly TRBD1 for D (7 bases). The CDR3 DNA reads as TGTGCCAGCAGCCCACGGGGGACAGCCGAAAATACCGGGGAGCTGTTTTTT. Its protein product is CASSPRGTAENTGELFF.